This TCR beta chain was sequenced in a study of OX40 agonist ivuxolimab in advanced cancers. Sequencing used immunoSEQ multiplex PCR; TCRdb keeps in-frame clones, though not all of them. The sample has 110,000 or so clones; approximately 89% are singletons. The receptor was isolated from an adult with an advanced solid tumor such as melanoma, head and neck, liver or kidney cancer. The sample was CD4+ or CD8+ T cells sorted from blood, taken in a trial of the OX40 agonist ivuxolimab.

The CDR3 loop is CASSGGGGSGSTDTQYF. CDR3 bases: TGTGCCAGCAGCGGGGGCGGCGGTAGCGGGAGCACAGATACGCAGTATTTT. The chain employs TRBV7-3 and TRBJ2-3; D is possibly TRBD2 (7 bases). CDR3 length: 17 amino acids. Germline CDR1 is SGHTA and CDR2 is FQGTGA. Trimming cost V 5 bases and J 0 bases, with 18 bases left between them.